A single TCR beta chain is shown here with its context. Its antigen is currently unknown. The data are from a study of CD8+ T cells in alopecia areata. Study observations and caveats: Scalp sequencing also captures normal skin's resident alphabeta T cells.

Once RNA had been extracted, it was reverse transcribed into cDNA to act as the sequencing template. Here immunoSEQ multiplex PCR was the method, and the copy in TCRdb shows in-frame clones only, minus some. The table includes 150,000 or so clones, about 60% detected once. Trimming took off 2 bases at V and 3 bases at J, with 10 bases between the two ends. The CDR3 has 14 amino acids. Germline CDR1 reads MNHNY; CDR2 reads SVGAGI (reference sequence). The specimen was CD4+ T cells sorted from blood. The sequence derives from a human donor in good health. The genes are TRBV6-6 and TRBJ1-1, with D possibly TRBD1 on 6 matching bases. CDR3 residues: CASSYGRGHTEAFF. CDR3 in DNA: TGTGCCAGCAGTTACGGCAGGGGCCACACTGAAGCTTTCTTT.